This T cell receptor (beta chain) is drawn from a study of blood T cell repertoires in COVID-19 (dated by TCRdb to 2018 to 2021). Background on the whole study: Samples from collaborators originated in the United States, Italy and Spain and spanned both the acute and convalescent phases of COVID-19. The prospective study material was composed of cDNA or gDNA derived from T cells, B-cell-depleted T cells, or PBMCs. The dataset comprised deeply sampled blood TCRbeta repertoires from subjects exposed to, actively infected with, or recovered from COVID-19. The repertoires were released in a freely available public database meant as a resource for research on the immune response to SARS-CoV-2. Samples came from the ongoing ImmuneRACE study (first 160 participants) plus 1,254 subjects from 6 global collaborators. A de-identified subject ID, COVID-19 status, age in years and sex were almost always included in the sample metadata. Where available, HLA class I and class II types were taken from metadata supplied by the sample provider and were not determined by assay-based typing.

Collaborating institutions collected whole blood in K2EDTA tubes following their own protocols. For TCRbeta analysis, collaborators shipped samples as frozen whole blood, isolated PBMCs, or DNA extracted from either of those sample types. On the study overall, not on this receptor specifically: How much clinical and demographic metadata was included differed by source and by participant, and the metadata was provided uncurated.

In the case of this clone: Its antigen is currently not known. No much larger clone exists at a distance of one base, and base qualities are not known.

The immunoSEQ Assay, a bias-controlled multiplex PCR, was used to amplify TCRbeta CDR3 regions from genomic DNA. Under the source paper's analysis protocol: The number of nucleated cells in each sample was estimated by amplification of reference gene primers within the assay. To quantify the absolute abundance of each unique TCRbeta CDR3 rearrangement, sequence reads were collapsed and filtered. For each sample, productive Simpson clonality was calculated by taking the square root of Simpson's diversity index across productive rearrangements. TCRdb obtained this table from immuneACCESS and retained in-frame rearrangements with V and J assigned. These tables miss some clones; where compared with another copy, unresolved V genes account for less than half of the shortfall, and the remainder is unexplained. The V and J calls and clone size are taken from that table; D and trimming were inferred from the DNA. The sample data list 130,000 to 150,000 clones, and about 87% of these were observed just once. About 4.3% of the sample belongs to the ten largest clones.

Ends trimmed: V by 5 bases, J by 8 bases; bases unmatched to a gene: 8. The CDR3, from cysteine to phenylalanine, totals 16 residues. Only the CDR3 portion is preserved as DNA: 48 bases, with reading frame beginning at the first base. In the germline V gene (reference sequence), CDR1 corresponds to LNHDA and CDR2 to SQIVND. Sequencing input: peripheral blood. Recombination linked TRBV19 to TRBJ2-1, and TRBD2 aligns with 14 junction nucleotides. The sequence came from a middle-aged woman with acute or convalescent COVID-19. The sequence in DNA is TGTGCCAGTAGTGCCAGACTAGCGGGAGGGTTGGATGAGCAGTTCTTC. It encodes CASSARLAGGLDEQFF. Here the CDR3 is joined to the reference TRBV19 and TRBJ2-1 genes, and the full variable domain is: DGGITQSPKYLFRKEGQNVTLSCEQNLNHDAMYWYRQDPGQGLRLIYYSQIVNDFQKGDIAEGYSVSREKKESFPLTVTSAQKNPTAFYLCASSARLAGGLDEQFFGPGTRLTVL.